The clone carrying this T cell receptor (beta chain) was detected ten times or more. TCRdb re-called the PCR reads with MiXCR. The table records 53,000 or so clones, 20% to 25% of them present only once. The germline V gene encodes CDR1 SGHTA and CDR2 FQGTGA. CDR3 length: 16 amino acids. J lost 4 bases, V lost 0 bases, and 7 bases had no gene match. There were no patients who had received any treatment before thyroid surgery. The record originates from a study of metastatic and nonmetastatic thyroid tumors. Study-wide context: Both malignant and benign thyroid patients supplied peripheral blood and tumor or nodule tissue samples, across which the repertoires of these patients were then compared.

The TCR sequence derives from a female donor with papillary thyroid cancer or a benign thyroid nodule (not recorded which). Some clones in this sample may be carry-over from other donors' samples. The chain carries TRBV7-3 and TRBJ1-2, with 8 bases lining up with TRBD1. Sequencing was done on a sample of blood. CDR3 DNA sequence: TGTGCCAGCAGCTTAACGGGGGGACAGGAGCCCTATGGCTACACCTTC. This codes for CASSLTGGQEPYGYTF. The complete variable domain, with remaining parts taken from reference TRBV7-3 and TRBJ1-2, reads GAGVSQTPSNKVTEKGKYVELRCDPISGHTALYWYRQSLGQGPEFLIYFQGTGAADDSGLPNDRFFAVRPEGSVSTLKIQRTERGDSAVYLCASSLTGGQEPYGYTFGSGTRLTVV.